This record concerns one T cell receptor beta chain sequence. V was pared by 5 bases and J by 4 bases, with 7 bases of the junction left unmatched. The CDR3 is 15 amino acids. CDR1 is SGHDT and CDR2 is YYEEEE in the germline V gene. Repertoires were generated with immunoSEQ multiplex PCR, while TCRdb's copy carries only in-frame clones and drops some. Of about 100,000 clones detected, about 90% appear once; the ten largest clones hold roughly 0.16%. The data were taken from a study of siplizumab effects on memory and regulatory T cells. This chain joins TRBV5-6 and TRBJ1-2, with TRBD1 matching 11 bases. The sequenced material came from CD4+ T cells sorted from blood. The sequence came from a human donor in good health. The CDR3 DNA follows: TGTGCCAGCAGACGATGGACAGGGGGCGGCTATGGCTACACCTTC. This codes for CASRRWTGGGYGYTF.